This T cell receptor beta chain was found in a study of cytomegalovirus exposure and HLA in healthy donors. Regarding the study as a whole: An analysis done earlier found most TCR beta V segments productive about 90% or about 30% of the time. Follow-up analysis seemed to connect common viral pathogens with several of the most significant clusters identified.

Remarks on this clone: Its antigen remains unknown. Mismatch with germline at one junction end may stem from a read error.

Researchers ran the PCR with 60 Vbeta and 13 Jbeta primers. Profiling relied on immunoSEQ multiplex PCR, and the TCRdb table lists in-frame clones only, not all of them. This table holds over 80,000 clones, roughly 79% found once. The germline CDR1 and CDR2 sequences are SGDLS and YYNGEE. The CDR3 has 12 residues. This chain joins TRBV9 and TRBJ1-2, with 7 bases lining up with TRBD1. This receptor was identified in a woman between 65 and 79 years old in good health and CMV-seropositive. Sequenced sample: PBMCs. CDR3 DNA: TGTACCAGCAGCGCCGACAGGGTCGGCTACACCTTC. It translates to CTSSADRVGYTF.